This record looks at one T cell receptor beta chain sequence and its context. Its target is unknown. This sample was taken from a study of CXCR3-negative and CXCR3-positive naive CD8 T cells. UMI-labeled TRB cDNA libraries were prepared by 5' RACE. TCRdb reanalyzed the 5' RACE reads, giving one entry per CDR3 protein sequence and no DNA. The sample features some 60,000 distinct CDR3 sequences, with more than 0.45% in its top ten. Study results and caveats: Comparably high diversity marked both naive subsets, whereas memory CD8+ cells had much lower diversity. CD5 surface expression was similar among naive subsets, and TCR strength was estimated by inference from TRB CDR3 properties. A higher hydrophobicity marked the TRB CDR3s of CXCR3-positive naive cells versus CXCR3-negative naive cells.

Using triplicate sorts, 300,000 cells were collected each time from every CD8+ T cell subset. The CDR3 extends over 13 amino acids. Germline V gene sequence: CDR1 LGHNA, CDR2 YSLEER. The sequenced material came from naive CXCR3+ CD8+ T cells from blood. This sample's subset: CD45RO-CCR7+CD27+CD95- naive CD8+ T cells expressing CXCR3 (TNR3+). This TCR was recovered from a human donor in good health. Some clones in this sample may be carry-over from other donors' samples. This chain uses TRBV4-3 with TRBJ1-1. The CDR3 spells CASSQPPGLEAFF.